This section outlines one T cell receptor (beta chain) sequence together with its context. Its antigen is as yet unknown. The sample originates from a study of T cell responses to AZD1222 COVID-19 vaccine. Study conclusions and caveats: The CD4 TCRs associated with vaccination extended across spike and predominated at 160-218 and 743-854. Among the donors, most were white British and more were female, and clonal diversity was possibly underestimated. With two AZD1222 doses given, Spike-specific TCR breadth and depth both rose.

From germline, CDR1 is SGHAT and CDR2 FQDESV (reference sequence). The CDR3 consists of 14 residues. The ends were cut back, 1 base at V and 3 bases at J, with 10 bases in the middle. The method was immunoSEQ multiplex PCR; TCRdb's version includes in-frame clones alone and lacks a portion of them. The sample has over 150,000 clones, around 89% seen once; the top ten hold roughly 4%. The origin of this receptor is an adult who received the AZD1222 COVID-19 vaccine. The material sequenced was peripheral blood, taken 28 days after the second AZD1222 dose. This chain connects TRBV11-1 to TRBJ2-7; D is undetermined. The CDR3 spells CASSLEVGDYEQYF. The CDR3 DNA sequence: TGTGCCAGCAGCTTAGAGGTGGGTGACTACGAGCAGTACTTC. The full variable domain, in which reference TRBV11-1 and TRBJ2-7 provide the parts outside the CDR3, is EAEVAQSPRYKITEKSQAVAFWCDPISGHATLYWYRQILGQGPELLVQFQDESVVDDSQLPKDRFSAERLKGVDSTLKIQPAELGDSAMYLCASSLEVGDYEQYFGPGTRLTVT.